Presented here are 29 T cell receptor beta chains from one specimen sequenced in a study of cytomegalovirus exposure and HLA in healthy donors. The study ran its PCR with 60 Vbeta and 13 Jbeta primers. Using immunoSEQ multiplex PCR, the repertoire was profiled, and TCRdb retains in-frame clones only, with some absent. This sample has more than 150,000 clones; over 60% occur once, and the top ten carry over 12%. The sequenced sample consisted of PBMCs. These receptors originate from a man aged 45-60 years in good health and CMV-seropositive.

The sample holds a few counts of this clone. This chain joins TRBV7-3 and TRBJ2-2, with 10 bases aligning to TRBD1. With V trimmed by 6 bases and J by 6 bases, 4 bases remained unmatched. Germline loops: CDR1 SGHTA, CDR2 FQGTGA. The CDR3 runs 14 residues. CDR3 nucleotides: TGTGCCAGCAGGCGGACAGGGGGATCCGGGGAGCTGTTTTTT. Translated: CASRRTGGSGELFF.

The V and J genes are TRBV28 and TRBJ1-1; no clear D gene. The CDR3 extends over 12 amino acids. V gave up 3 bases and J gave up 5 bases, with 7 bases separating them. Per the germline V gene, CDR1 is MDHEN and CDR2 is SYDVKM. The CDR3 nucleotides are TGTGCCAGCAGTTTTGCGAAGACTGAAGCTTTCTTT. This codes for CASSFAKTEAFF.

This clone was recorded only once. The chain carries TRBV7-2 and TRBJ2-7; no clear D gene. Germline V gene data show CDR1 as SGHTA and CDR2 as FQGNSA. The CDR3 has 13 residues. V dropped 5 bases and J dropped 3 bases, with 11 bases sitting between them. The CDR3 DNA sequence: TGTGCCAGCAGCCCCCGGACCGACTACGAGCAGTACGTC. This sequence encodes CASSPRTDYEQYV.

The DNA for the CDR3 is TGCGCCAGCAGTGAGTCGAGTTCCGGGTCGACCTATGGCTACACCTTC. This translates into CASSESSSGSTYGYTF. The chain couples TRBV10-2 to TRBJ1-2; D gene unclear. This CDR3 comprises 16 residues. Germline loops: CDR1 WSHSY, CDR2 SAAADI. V was shortened by 0 bases and J by 4 bases, with 15 bases between the two germline ends.

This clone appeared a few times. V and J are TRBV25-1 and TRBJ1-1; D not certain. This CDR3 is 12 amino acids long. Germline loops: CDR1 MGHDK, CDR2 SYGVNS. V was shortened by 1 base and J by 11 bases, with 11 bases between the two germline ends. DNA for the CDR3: TGTGCCAGCAGTGAATCTTCCCGGTTGGCTTTCTTT. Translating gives CASSESSRLAFF.

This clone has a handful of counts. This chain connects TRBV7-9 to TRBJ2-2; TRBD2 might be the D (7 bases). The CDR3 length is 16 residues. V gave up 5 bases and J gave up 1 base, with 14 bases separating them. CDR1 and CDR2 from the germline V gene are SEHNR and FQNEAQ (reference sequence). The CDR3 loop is CASSRRGALNTGELFF. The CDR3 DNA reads TGTGCCAGCAGCCGTCGGGGGGCACTGAACACCGGGGAGCTGTTTTTT.

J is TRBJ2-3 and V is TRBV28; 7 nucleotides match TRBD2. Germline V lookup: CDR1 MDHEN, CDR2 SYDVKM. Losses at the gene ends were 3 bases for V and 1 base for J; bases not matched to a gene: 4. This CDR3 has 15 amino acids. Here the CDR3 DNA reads TGTGCCAGCAGTTTCTGGAGCGGGGGCACAGATACGCAGTATTTT. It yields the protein CASSFWSGGTDTQYF.

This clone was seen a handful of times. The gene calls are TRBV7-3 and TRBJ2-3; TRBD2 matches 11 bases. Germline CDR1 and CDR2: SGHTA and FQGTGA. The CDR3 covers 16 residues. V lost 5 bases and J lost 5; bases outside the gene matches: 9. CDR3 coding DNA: TGTGCCAGCAGCCCCCATAGCGGGGGGGCCAAAGATACGCAGTATTTT. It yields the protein CASSPHSGGAKDTQYF. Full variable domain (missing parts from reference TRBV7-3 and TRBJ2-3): GAGVSQTPSNKVTEKGKYVELRCDPISGHTALYWYRQSLGQGPEFLIYFQGTGAADDSGLPNDRFFAVRPEGSVSTLKIQRTERGDSAVYLCASSPHSGGAKDTQYFGPGTRLTVL.

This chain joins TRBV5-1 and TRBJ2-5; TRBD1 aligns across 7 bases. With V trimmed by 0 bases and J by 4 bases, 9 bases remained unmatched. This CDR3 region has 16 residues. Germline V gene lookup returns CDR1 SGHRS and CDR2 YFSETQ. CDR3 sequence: CASSLASQGVGETQYF. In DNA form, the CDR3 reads TGCGCCAGCAGCTTGGCCTCCCAGGGGGTGGGAGAGACCCAGTACTTC.

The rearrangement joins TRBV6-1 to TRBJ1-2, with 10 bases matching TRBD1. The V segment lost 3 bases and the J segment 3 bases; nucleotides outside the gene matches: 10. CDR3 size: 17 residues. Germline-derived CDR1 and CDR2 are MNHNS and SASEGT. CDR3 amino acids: CASSEKTGGRGDYGYTF. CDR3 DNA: TGTGCCAGCAGTGAGAAGACAGGGGGCAGAGGGGACTATGGCTACACCTTC.

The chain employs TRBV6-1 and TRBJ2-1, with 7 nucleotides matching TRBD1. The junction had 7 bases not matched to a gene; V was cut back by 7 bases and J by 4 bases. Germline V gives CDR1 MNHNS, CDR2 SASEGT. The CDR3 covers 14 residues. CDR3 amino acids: CASIPGTEYNEQFF. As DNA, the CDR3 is TGTGCCAGCATTCCCGGGACAGAGTACAATGAGCAGTTCTTC.

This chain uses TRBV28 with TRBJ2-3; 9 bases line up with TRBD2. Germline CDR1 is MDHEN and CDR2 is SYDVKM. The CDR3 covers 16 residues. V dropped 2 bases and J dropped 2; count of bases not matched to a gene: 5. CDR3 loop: CASSLGLAGITDTQYF. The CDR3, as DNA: TGTGCCAGCAGTTTAGGGCTAGCGGGGATCACAGATACGCAGTATTTT.

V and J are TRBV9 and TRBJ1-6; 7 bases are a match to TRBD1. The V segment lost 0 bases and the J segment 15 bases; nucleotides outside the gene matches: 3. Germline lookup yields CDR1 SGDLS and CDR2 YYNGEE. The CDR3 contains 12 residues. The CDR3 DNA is TGTGCCAGCAGCGTAGGGGACAGCCTCCTCCACTTT. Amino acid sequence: CASSVGDSLLHF.

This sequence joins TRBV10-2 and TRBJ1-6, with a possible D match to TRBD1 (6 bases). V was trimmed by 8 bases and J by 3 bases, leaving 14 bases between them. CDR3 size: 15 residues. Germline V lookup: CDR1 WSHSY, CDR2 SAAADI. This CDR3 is CASREQGSYNSPLHF. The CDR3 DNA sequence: TGCGCCAGCCGGGAACAGGGAAGCTATAATTCACCCCTCCACTTT.

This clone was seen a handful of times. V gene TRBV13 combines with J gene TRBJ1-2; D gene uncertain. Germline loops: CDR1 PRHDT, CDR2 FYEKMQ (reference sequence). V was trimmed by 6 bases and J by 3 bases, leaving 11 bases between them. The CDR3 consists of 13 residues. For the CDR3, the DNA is TGTGCCAGCAGTCGAGGGAATTACTATGGCTACACCTTC. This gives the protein CASSRGNYYGYTF.

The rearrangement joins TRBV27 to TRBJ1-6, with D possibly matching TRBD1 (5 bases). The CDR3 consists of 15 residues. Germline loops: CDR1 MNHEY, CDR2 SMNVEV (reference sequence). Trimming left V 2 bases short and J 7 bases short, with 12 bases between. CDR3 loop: CASSLVGQGNSPLHF. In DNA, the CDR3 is TGTGCCAGCAGTTTAGTCGGGCAGGGAAATTCACCCCTCCACTTT.

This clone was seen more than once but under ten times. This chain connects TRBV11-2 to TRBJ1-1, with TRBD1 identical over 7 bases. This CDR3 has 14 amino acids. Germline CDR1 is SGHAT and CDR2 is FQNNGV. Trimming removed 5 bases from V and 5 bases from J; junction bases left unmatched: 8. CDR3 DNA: TGTGCCAGCAGCCTGACCAGGGGGAGTACTGAAGCTTTCTTT. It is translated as CASSLTRGSTEAFF.

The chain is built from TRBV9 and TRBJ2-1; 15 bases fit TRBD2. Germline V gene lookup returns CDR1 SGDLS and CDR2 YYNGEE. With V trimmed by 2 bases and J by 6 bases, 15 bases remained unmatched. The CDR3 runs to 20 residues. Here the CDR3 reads CASSVTPGLAGGPVSNEQFF. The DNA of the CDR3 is TGTGCCAGCAGCGTCACCCCGGGACTAGCGGGGGGCCCAGTTTCCAATGAGCAGTTCTTC. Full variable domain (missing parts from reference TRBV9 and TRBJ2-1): DSGVTQTPKHLITATGQRVTLRCSPRSGDLSVYWYQQSLDQGLQFLIQYYNGEERAKGNILERFSAQQFPDLHSELNLSSLELGDSALYFCASSVTPGLAGGPVSNEQFFGPGTRLTVL.

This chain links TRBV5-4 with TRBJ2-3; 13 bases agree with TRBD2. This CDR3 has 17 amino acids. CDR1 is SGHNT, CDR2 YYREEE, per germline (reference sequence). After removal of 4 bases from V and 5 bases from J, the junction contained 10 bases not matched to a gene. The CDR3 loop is CASSRVGTSGARDTQYF. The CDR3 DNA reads TGTGCCAGCAGCAGAGTAGGGACTAGCGGGGCGAGAGATACGCAGTATTTT.

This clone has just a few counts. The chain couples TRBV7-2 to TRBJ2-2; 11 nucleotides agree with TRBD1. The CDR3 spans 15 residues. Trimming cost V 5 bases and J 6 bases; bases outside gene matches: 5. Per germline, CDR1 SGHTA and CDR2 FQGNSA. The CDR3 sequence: CASSPDRGRAGELFF. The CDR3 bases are TGTGCCAGCAGCCCGGACAGGGGGCGGGCCGGGGAGCTGTTTTTT.

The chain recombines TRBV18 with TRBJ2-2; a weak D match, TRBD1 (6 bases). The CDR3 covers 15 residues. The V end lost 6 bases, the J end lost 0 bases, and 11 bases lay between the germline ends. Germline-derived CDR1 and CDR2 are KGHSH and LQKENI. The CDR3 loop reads CASSTTGTNTGELFF. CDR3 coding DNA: TGTGCCAGCTCGACGACAGGAACGAACACCGGGGAGCTGTTTTTT.

The CDR3 DNA is TGTGCCAGCAGCTGGGGTGGAGGAACCTACGAGCAGTACGTC. Protein product: CASSWGGGTYEQYV. V and J are TRBV7-9 and TRBJ2-7; TRBD2 is a possible D gene (5 bases). Trimming shortened V by 4 bases and J by 2 bases, and 12 bases separated the two germline ends. The CDR3 consists of 14 residues. CDR1 is SEHNR and CDR2 is FQNEAQ in the germline V gene (reference sequence).

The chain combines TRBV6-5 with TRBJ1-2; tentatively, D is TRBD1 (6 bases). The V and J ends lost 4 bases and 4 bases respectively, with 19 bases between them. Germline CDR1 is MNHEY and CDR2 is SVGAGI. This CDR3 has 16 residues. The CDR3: CASSSRRGEVGYGYTF. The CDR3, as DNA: TGTGCCAGCAGTTCCCGCAGGGGAGAAGTGGGCTATGGCTACACCTTC.

The CDR3 is CASRGGREQYF. Here the CDR3 DNA reads TGTGCCAGTAGGGGGGGTCGCGAGCAGTACTTC. The chain uses TRBV19 and TRBJ2-7, with a possible D match to TRBD2 (6 bases). CDR1 LNHDA and CDR2 SQIVND come from the germline V gene (reference sequence). V lost 6 bases to trimming and J lost 6 bases, with 9 bases between them. The CDR3 is made up of 11 amino acids.

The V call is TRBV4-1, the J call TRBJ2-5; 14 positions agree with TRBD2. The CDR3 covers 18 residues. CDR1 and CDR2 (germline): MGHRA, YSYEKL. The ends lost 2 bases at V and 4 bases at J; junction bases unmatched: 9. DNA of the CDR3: TGCGCCAGCAGCCAATCGGGACTAGCGGGGGTCCAAGGAGAGACCCAGTACTTC. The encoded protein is CASSQSGLAGVQGETQYF.

CDR3 residues: CASSQGDSSPLHF. The CDR3 DNA sequence: TGTGCCAGCAGCCAGGGTGATAGTTCACCCCTCCACTTT. This chain links TRBV6-5 with TRBJ1-6, with D perhaps matching TRBD1 (5 bases). The CDR3 loop spans 13 amino acids. Germline V gene data show CDR1 as MNHEY and CDR2 as SVGAGI. The ends were cut back, 6 bases at V and 9 bases at J, with 12 bases in the middle.

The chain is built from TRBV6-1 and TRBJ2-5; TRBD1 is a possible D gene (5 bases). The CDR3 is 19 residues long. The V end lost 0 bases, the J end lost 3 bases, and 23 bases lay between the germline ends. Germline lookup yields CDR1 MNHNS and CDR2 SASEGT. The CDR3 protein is CASSEARTARVTAKETQYF. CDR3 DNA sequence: TGTGCCAGCAGTGAAGCTCGAACGGCCCGGGTGACAGCTAAAGAGACCCAGTACTTC.

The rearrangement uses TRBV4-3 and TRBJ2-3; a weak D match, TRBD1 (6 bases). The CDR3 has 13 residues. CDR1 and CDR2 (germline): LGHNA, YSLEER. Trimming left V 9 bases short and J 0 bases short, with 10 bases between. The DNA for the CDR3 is TGCGCCAGTTCCGGGACAAGCACAGATACGCAGTATTTT. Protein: CASSGTSTDTQYF.

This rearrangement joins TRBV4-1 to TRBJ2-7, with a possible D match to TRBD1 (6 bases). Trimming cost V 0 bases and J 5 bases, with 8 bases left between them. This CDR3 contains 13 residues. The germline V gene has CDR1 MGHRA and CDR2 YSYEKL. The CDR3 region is CASSQETGNEQYV. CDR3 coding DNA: TGCGCCAGCAGCCAAGAGACAGGTAACGAGCAGTACGTC.